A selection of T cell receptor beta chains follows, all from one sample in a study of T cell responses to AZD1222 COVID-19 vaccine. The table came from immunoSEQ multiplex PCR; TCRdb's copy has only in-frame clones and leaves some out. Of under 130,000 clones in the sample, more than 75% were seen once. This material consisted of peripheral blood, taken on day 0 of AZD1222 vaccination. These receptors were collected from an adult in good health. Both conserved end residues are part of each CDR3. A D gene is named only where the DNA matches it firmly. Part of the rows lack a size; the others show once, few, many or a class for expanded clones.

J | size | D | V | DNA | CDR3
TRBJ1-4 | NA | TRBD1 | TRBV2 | TGTGCCAGCAGTGATGGGACAGGGCCCACTAATGAAAAACTGTTTTTT | CASSDGTGPTNEKLFF
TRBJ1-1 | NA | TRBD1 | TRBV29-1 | TGCAGCGCCCAGACAGGGACTTATTCCACTGAAGCTTTCTTT | CSAQTGTYSTEAFF
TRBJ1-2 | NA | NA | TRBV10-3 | TGTGCCATCAGTGAACAAAACTATGGCTACACCTTC | CAISEQNYGYTF
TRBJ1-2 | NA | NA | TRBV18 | TGTGCCAGCTCAGAGGGGGGCTATGGCTACACCTTC | CASSEGGYGYTF
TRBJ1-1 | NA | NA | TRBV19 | TGTGCCAGTAGTATAGACACGCCCACTGAAGCTTTCTTT | CASSIDTPTEAFF
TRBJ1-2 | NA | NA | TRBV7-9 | TGTGCCAGCAGCTTAGCGGTTGGGCACTTGAGTGAGGAGAGCTACACCTTC | CASSLAVGHLSEESYTF
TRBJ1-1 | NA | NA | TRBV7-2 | TGTGCCAGCAGCTTAGGCATCTACACTGAAGCTTTCTTT | CASSLGIYTEAFF
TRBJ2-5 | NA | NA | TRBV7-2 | TGTGCCAGCAGCTTAGCGCTGGGGTCGGAGACCCAGTACTTC | CASSLALGSETQYF
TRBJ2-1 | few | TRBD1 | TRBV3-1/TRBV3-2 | TGTGCCAGCAGCCAAGCAGGGGGCTCCTACAATGAGCAGTTCTTC | CASSQAGGSYNEQFF
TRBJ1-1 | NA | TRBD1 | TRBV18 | TGTGCCAGCTCACTGGGTATCTTTACTTCCGGGACAGTGAACACTGAAGCTTTCTTT | CASSLGIFTSGTVNTEAFF
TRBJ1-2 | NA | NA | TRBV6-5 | TGTGCCAGCAGTCGCCCTACACGAGATGGCTACACCTTC | CASSRPTRDGYTF
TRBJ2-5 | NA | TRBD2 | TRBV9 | TGTGCCAGCAGCGTCCTAGCGGGGGGTACCCGGGAGACCCAGTACTTC | CASSVLAGGTRETQYF